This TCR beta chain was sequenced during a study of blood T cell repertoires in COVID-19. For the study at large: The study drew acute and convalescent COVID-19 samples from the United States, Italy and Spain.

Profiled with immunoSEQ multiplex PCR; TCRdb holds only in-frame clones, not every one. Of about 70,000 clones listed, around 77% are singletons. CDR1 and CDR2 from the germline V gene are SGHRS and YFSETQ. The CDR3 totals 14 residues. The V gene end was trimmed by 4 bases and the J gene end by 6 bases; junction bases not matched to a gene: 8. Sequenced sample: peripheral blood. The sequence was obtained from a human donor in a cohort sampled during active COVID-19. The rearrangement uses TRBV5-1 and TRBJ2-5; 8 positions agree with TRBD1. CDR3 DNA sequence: TGCGCCAGCAGCCCGACAGGGGACCGGAAGACCCAGTACTTC. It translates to CASSPTGDRKTQYF.